Below are 25 T cell receptor beta chains sequenced from a single sample in a study of identical twins. TCRdb reanalysed the 5' RACE reads using MiXCR and keeps one entry per CDR3 protein. The table records about 690,000 distinct CDR3 sequences, 5.5% to 6.5% of them present only once. The material sequenced was naive T cells sorted from blood. These receptors were collected from a man younger than 35 in good health.

The sample holds a few counts of this clonotype. The chain uses TRBV5-6 and TRBJ2-3, with 7 nucleotides matching TRBD2. The CDR3 covers 14 residues. V was pared by 4 bases and J by 2 bases, with 4 bases of the junction left unmatched. CDR1 and CDR2 (germline): SGHDT, YYEEEE. In DNA, the CDR3 is TGTGCCAGCAGCGCGAGCGGGAACACAGATACGCAGTATTTT. Translating gives CASSASGNTDTQYF. Complete variable domain (other parts from reference TRBV5-6 and TRBJ2-3): DAGVTQSPTHLIKTRGQQVTLRCSPKSGHDTVSWYQQALGQGPQFIFQYYEEEERQRGNFPDRFSGHQFPNYSSELNVNALLLGDSALYLCASSASGNTDTQYFGPGTRLTVL.

In its sample, this clonotype was seen a few times. The chain couples TRBV4-1 to TRBJ2-1, with 11 nucleotides matching TRBD2. Germline V gives CDR1 MGHRA, CDR2 YSYEKL. This CDR3 has 17 amino acids. V gave up 2 bases and J gave up 7 bases; unmatched junction bases: 10. The CDR3 bases are TGCGCCAGCAGCCAAACTATCCTCCTAGCGGGGGGAAATGAGCAGTTCTTC. Its protein product is CASSQTILLAGGNEQFF.

This clonotype appeared a few times. The chain joins TRBV10-2 to TRBJ2-7, with D unclear. Per the germline V gene, CDR1 is WSHSY and CDR2 is SAAADI. The length of the CDR3 is 12 residues. The V end was cut by 5 bases, the J end by 3 bases, with 8 bases between. CDR3 coding DNA: TGCGCCAGCAGTACCGACGGCTACGAGCAGTACGTC. It is translated as CASSTDGYEQYV.

The chain links TRBV3-1 to TRBJ2-6, with no clear D. Germline CDR1 reads LGHDT; CDR2 reads YNNKEL (reference sequence). V dropped 0 bases and J dropped 3 bases, with 9 bases sitting between them. The CDR3 is 16 residues long. The CDR3 DNA follows: TGTGCCAGCAGCCAAGATTGGGCCCTTGGGGCCAACGTCCTGACTTTC. This codes for CASSQDWALGANVLTF.

This clonotype was counted at least ten times. CDR3 region: CASSYMREGYEQYV. CDR3 nucleotides: TGTGCCAGCAGTTACATGCGGGAGGGCTACGAGCAGTACGTC. The V and J genes are TRBV6-5 and TRBJ2-7; 9 positions match TRBD2. Trimming cost V 2 bases and J 3 bases; bases outside gene matches: 2. The CDR3 has 14 residues. Germline V CDR1 and CDR2: MNHEY, SVGAGI.

In this sample, this clonotype turned up many times. The V and J genes are TRBV15 and TRBJ1-2, with D hard to call. This CDR3 is built from 13 residues. Trimming pared 0 bases from V and 7 bases from J, leaving 9 bases between. Germline loops: CDR1 LNHNV, CDR2 YYDKDF (reference sequence). CDR3 sequence: CATSREYSTGYTF. In nucleotides, the CDR3 is TGTGCCACCAGCAGAGAATACAGTACTGGCTACACCTTC. The whole variable domain, remainder taken from reference TRBV15 and TRBJ1-2, is DAMVIQNPRYQVTQFGKPVTLSCSQTLNHNVMYWYQQKSSQAPKLLFHYYDKDFNNEADTPDNFQSRRPNTSFCFLDIRSPGLGDTAMYLCATSREYSTGYTFGSGTRLTVV.

This clonotype turned up a few times. The chain uses TRBV24-1 and TRBJ2-3; TRBD2 matches 14 bases. The germline gives CDR1 KGHDR, CDR2 SFDVKD. The CDR3 contains 17 residues. V lost 3 bases, J lost 3 bases, and 4 bases stayed unmatched. CDR3 DNA: TGTGCCACCAGTGATGTGGGACTAGCGGGAGTGACAGATACGCAGTATTTT. Translation gives CATSDVGLAGVTDTQYF.

This clonotype turned up a few times. This chain joins TRBV11-2 and TRBJ2-7, with D perhaps matching TRBD1 (6 bases). The germline V gene encodes CDR1 SGHAT and CDR2 FQNNGV. This CDR3 region has 14 residues. Trimming shortened V by 5 bases and J by 3 bases, and 14 bases separated the two germline ends. DNA for the CDR3: TGTGCCAGCAGCCCGTGGCAGGGGTACTACGAGCAGTACTTC. It translates to CASSPWQGYYEQYF.

The table lists this clonotype with a few counts. In nucleotides, the CDR3 is TGTGCCAGCAGCCAAAGGGGTTTGAACACCGGGGAGCTGTTTTTT. Amino acid sequence: CASSQRGLNTGELFF. The genes are TRBV7-9 and TRBJ2-2, with D possibly being TRBD1 (5 bases). This CDR3 spans 15 amino acids. Trimming stripped 5 bases from V and 1 base from J, with 11 bases between. From germline, CDR1 is SEHNR and CDR2 FQNEAQ (reference sequence).

CDR3 in DNA: TGCGCCAGCAGCCAAGTAGGGACGGTGGGAGTTGAAGCTTTCTTT. It translates to CASSQVGTVGVEAFF. The genes are TRBV4-3 and TRBJ1-1; maybe TRBD1 (5 bases). Germline loops: CDR1 LGHNA, CDR2 YSLEER. The CDR3 spans 15 residues. V was cut by 1 base and J by 7 bases, with 16 bases left in between.

The chain links TRBV20-1 to TRBJ2-1; a weak D match, TRBD2 (5 bases). This CDR3 is 13 amino acids long. The V end lost 2 bases, the J end lost 8 bases, and 13 bases lay between the germline ends. Germline V gene data show CDR1 as DFQATT and CDR2 as SNEGSKA (reference sequence). DNA for the CDR3: TGCAGTGCTAGAAGGGCGAGCGGCGATGAGCAGTTCTTC. This codes for CSARRASGDEQFF.

J is TRBJ2-1 and V is TRBV2; no clear D gene. The germline CDR1 and CDR2 sequences are SNHLY and FYNNEI. The CDR3 has 14 residues. The V gene lost 8 bases and the J gene lost 3 bases, with 14 bases spanning the gap. The CDR3 protein is CASLVGVDYNEQFF. As DNA, the CDR3 is TGTGCCAGCCTCGTCGGAGTGGACTACAATGAGCAGTTCTTC.

This chain links TRBV5-1 with TRBJ2-6; D could derive from TRBD1 or TRBD2 (5 bases each). This CDR3 has 16 residues. Germline CDR1 SGHRS, CDR2 YFSETQ. Trimming left V 4 bases short and J 0 bases short, with 11 bases between. CDR3: CASSQWGSSGANVLTF. CDR3 DNA sequence: TGCGCCAGCAGCCAGTGGGGGAGCTCTGGGGCCAACGTCCTGACTTTC.

At least ten counts were recorded for this clonotype. The chain uses TRBV5-1 and TRBJ1-2; no clear D. CDR3 length: 14 amino acids. Germline V gives CDR1 SGHRS, CDR2 YFSETQ. V was cut by 0 bases and J by 4 bases, with 10 bases left in between. CDR3 in amino acids: CASSLESQSYGYTF. The CDR3 nucleotides read TGCGCCAGCAGCTTGGAATCTCAAAGCTATGGCTACACCTTC.

This clonotype was seen repeatedly, ten times or more. The chain joins TRBV7-9 to TRBJ2-7, with 7 bases fitting TRBD1. Unmatched junction bases numbered 3, after V lost 1 base and J lost 0 bases. The CDR3 is 15 amino acids. Germline CDR1 reads SEHNR; CDR2 reads FQNEAQ (reference sequence). CDR3 sequence: CASSLEGASSYEQYF. In DNA, the CDR3 is TGTGCCAGCAGCTTAGAGGGGGCTAGCTCCTACGAGCAGTACTTC.

This clonotype came up many times. The CDR3 reads CATGGAGGPKDTQYF. CDR3 sequence (DNA): TGTGCCACCGGGGGAGCGGGAGGGCCAAAAGATACGCAGTATTTT. The J gene is TRBJ2-3, the V gene TRBV15, with 10 bases aligning to TRBD2. In germline, CDR1 is LNHNV, CDR2 YYDKDF (reference sequence). Trimming cost V 8 bases and J 5 bases; bases outside gene matches: 10. This CDR3 contains 15 residues.

Turning to this clonotype: Being one base from a much bigger clone, this may be a read error. Because it lacks the conserved phenylalanine or tryptophan at the end, this CDR3 is likely a read error. The gene calls are TRBV7-2 and TRBJ1-1; unclear D gene. V was shortened by 8 bases and J by 4 bases, with 17 bases between the two germline ends. The CDR3 is 14 amino acids. CDR1 is SGHTA and CDR2 is FQGNSA in the germline V gene. The CDR3 reads CASAIDWGGTEAFC. CDR3 DNA: TGTGCCAGCGCAATTGATTGGGGTGGCACTGAAGCTTTCTGT.

Many counts were recorded for this clonotype. The chain employs TRBV6-5 and TRBJ2-3; 9 positions agree with TRBD2. The CDR3 loop spans 15 amino acids. Germline V gene lookup returns CDR1 MNHEY and CDR2 SVGAGI. The ends lost 2 bases at V and 5 bases at J; junction bases unmatched: 5. The CDR3 spells CASSYSPTSGDTQYF. The DNA for the CDR3 is TGTGCCAGCAGTTACAGCCCGACTAGCGGAGATACGCAGTATTTT.

This clonotype was counted only a few times. The chain combines TRBV9 with TRBJ2-5; the match to TRBD2 covers 8 bases. This CDR3 contains 15 residues. CDR1 is SGDLS, CDR2 YYNGEE, per germline. Trimming took 2 bases from V and 1 from J; bases not matched to a gene: 4. The CDR3 sequence is CASSVRAGGQETQYF. The DNA for the CDR3 is TGTGCCAGCAGCGTCCGCGCGGGGGGCCAAGAGACCCAGTACTTC.

At least ten counts were recorded for this clonotype. This rearrangement joins TRBV5-5 to TRBJ2-1; 14 bases are a match to TRBD2. The V segment lost 4 bases and the J segment 6 bases; nucleotides outside the gene matches: 3. The CDR3 is 15 amino acids. The germline V gene encodes CDR1 SGHKS and CDR2 YYEKEE (reference sequence). CDR3: CASSRLAGGPNEQFF. Written as DNA, the CDR3 is TGTGCCAGCAGCCGACTAGCGGGAGGGCCCAATGAGCAGTTCTTC.

This clonotype was seen at least ten times. The V call is TRBV12-3 or TRBV12-4, the J call TRBJ2-1, with D perhaps matching TRBD2 (5 bases). V lost 7 bases and J lost 7, with 17 bases in between. There are 14 residues in the CDR3. The CDR3 loop reads CASTLLGKGNEQFF. The CDR3 bases are TGTGCCAGCACTCTACTAGGCAAAGGGAATGAGCAGTTCTTC.

The chain is built from TRBV19 and TRBJ2-1; the D gene is possibly TRBD2 (6 bases). Trimming left V 7 bases short and J 2 bases short, with 9 bases between. The CDR3 is 13 amino acids. Germline V lookup: CDR1 LNHDA, CDR2 SQIVND (reference sequence). The CDR3 DNA is TGTGCCAGTACCGGAGGGACCTACAATGAGCAGTTCTTC. Translation gives CASTGGTYNEQFF.

At least ten counts were recorded for this clonotype. The chain is built from TRBV4-1 and TRBJ2-7; D unclear. This CDR3 is built from 15 residues. Germline loops: CDR1 MGHRA, CDR2 YSYEKL. Trimming pared 0 bases from V and 4 bases from J, leaving 13 bases between. The CDR3 region has the DNA TGCGCCAGCAGCCAAGACAGATCTTCGCTTTACGAGCAGTACGTC. Translation gives CASSQDRSSLYEQYV.

This clonotype was seen repeatedly, ten times or more. The chain carries TRBV20-1 and TRBJ2-2; TRBD2 matches 8 bases. CDR1 and CDR2 from the germline V gene are DFQATT and SNEGSKA (reference sequence). Trimming at V came to 1 base and at J to 2 bases, leaving 9 bases not matched to a gene. The CDR3 runs to 17 residues. CDR3 in DNA: TGCAGTGCTAGAGCACTAGCGGACGGCAAAAACACCGGGGAGCTGTTTTTT. This gives the protein CSARALADGKNTGELFF.

This clonotype was counted at least ten times. The rearrangement joins TRBV20-1 to TRBJ2-1; no firm D call. CDR1 is DFQATT, CDR2 SNEGSKA, per germline (reference sequence). The CDR3 spans 11 residues. Trimming removed 0 bases at V and 7 bases at J, with 4 bases between. The CDR3 DNA follows: TGCAGTGCTAGAGATGGAAATGAGCAGTTCTTC. This codes for CSARDGNEQFF.